The 27 T cell receptor beta chains listed next were all sequenced from one sample in a study of CD8+CD57+ T cells in acquired aplastic anemia (dated by TCRdb to about 2018). Patients chosen for sequencing had shown expansion of CD8+CD57+ cells by flow cytometry. The reads were generated on an Illumina HiSeq 2000. Profiling of TCR beta VDJ combinations and CDR3 sequences used genomic DNA as the template. TCRdb trimmed the raw reads at Q25, called clones with MiXCR and kept productive beta chains. Rows merge per CDR3 protein into single entries with the most common DNA and genes. Counted in this sample were around 220,000 distinct CDR3 sequences; less than 60% of them appeared once. The top ten constitute less than 20% of the sample. Sequencing used sorted CD4+, CD8+, or CD8+CD57+ T cells (not recorded which) from PBMCs. These receptors all stem from a human donor with aplastic anemia.

With regard to this clonotype: A read error may explain this, as a much larger clone is one base away. V is TRBV4-1 and J is TRBJ2-7; D is uncertain. The germline gives CDR1 MGHRA, CDR2 YSYEKL. Trimming shortened V by 4 bases and J by 0 bases, and 13 bases separated the two germline ends. The CDR3 extends over 15 amino acids. This chain's CDR3 is CASSRVLHSSYEQYF. CDR3 bases: TGCGCCAGCAGCCGAGTTCTCCATTCCTCCTACGAGCAGTACTTC.

V and J are TRBV20-1 and TRBJ2-7, with 10 bases fitting TRBD1. The junction had 14 bases not matched to a gene; V was cut back by 6 bases and J by 3 bases. CDR3 length equals 16 residues. The germline CDR1 and CDR2 sequences are DFQATT and SNEGSKA (reference sequence). CDR3 in amino acids: CSASNLDRGVIYEQYF. DNA for the CDR3: TGCAGTGCCAGCAATTTGGACAGGGGGGTTATCTACGAGCAGTACTTC.

The chain has TRBV6-1 and TRBJ1-1; weak D call: TRBD1 (5 bases). The germline V gene encodes CDR1 MNHNS and CDR2 SASEGT. This CDR3 region has 15 residues. V was clipped by 9 bases and J by 2 bases, with 19 bases between them. CDR3 nucleotide sequence: TGTGCCAGTAATACAAACGGGGCGGGAAACACTGAAGCTTTCTTT. Encoded protein: CASNTNGAGNTEAFF.

The chain carries TRBV15 and TRBJ2-2, with D possibly being TRBD2 (5 bases). Trimming removed 3 bases from V and 5 bases from J, with 10 bases in between. This CDR3 has 14 amino acids. Germline-derived CDR1 and CDR2 are LNHNV and YYDKDF (reference sequence). CDR3 residues: CATSSGIRTGELFF. DNA for the CDR3: TGTGCCACCAGCAGCGGGATCCGAACCGGGGAGCTGTTTTTT. Using reference TRBV15 and TRBJ2-2 for the parts outside the CDR3, the full variable domain is DAMVIQNPRYQVTQFGKPVTLSCSQTLNHNVMYWYQQKSSQAPKLLFHYYDKDFNNEADTPDNFQSRRPNTSFCFLDIRSPGLGDTAMYLCATSSGIRTGELFFGEGSRLTVL.

There are many counts of this clonotype. This sequence joins TRBV5-1 and TRBJ2-2; either TRBD1 or TRBD2 may supply D (5 bases each). V lost 0 bases to trimming and J lost 6 bases, with 6 bases between them. Germline CDR1 reads SGHRS; CDR2 reads YFSETQ. This CDR3 comprises 13 residues. As DNA, the CDR3 is TGCGCCAGCAGCTTGGCGGGGCCCGGGGAGCTGTTTTTT. It yields the protein CASSLAGPGELFF.

This chain links TRBV29-1 with TRBJ1-1, with a tentative D call TRBD1 (5 bases). Per the germline V gene, CDR1 is SQVTM and CDR2 is ANQGSEA. CDR3 length: 13 residues. V lost 2 bases and J lost 0, with 7 bases in between. This chain's CDR3 is CSVEQGLNTEAFF. The CDR3, as DNA: TGCAGCGTTGAACAGGGTTTGAACACTGAAGCTTTCTTT.

This rearrangement joins TRBV7-2 to TRBJ2-5; D is perhaps TRBD1 or TRBD2 (6 bases each). V shed 4 bases and J shed 5 bases, with 14 bases lying between them. The germline gives CDR1 SGHTA, CDR2 FQGNSA. This CDR3 spans 14 amino acids. The CDR3 DNA sequence: TGTGCCAGCAGCTCCCTAGGGGGGAGGGAGACCCAGTACTTC. Its translation is CASSSLGGRETQYF.

In this sample, this clonotype turned up many times. J is TRBJ2-5 and V is TRBV12-3 or TRBV12-4; D is uncertain. This CDR3 comprises 13 residues. Trimming stripped 5 bases from V and 7 bases from J, with 14 bases between. CDR3 in DNA: TGTGCCAGCAGTATTCGAACACTGGGGACCCAGTACTTC. This gives the protein CASSIRTLGTQYF.

This clonotype was counted between two and nine times. The rearrangement uses TRBV27 and TRBJ1-4; 8 nucleotides align to TRBD1. Germline CDR1 and CDR2: MNHEY and SMNVEV (reference sequence). J gave up 3 bases and V 6 bases, and 21 bases lay outside the gene matches. This CDR3 has 20 amino acids. CDR3 nucleotide sequence: TGTGCCAGCAGGCGACAGGGGACCGCCCTACTTTTGCAAGCTAATGAAAAACTGTTTTTT. Protein: CASRRQGTALLLQANEKLFF.

This clonotype was observed many times. The chain joins TRBV10-1 to TRBJ2-2; 8 bases match TRBD1. CDR1 and CDR2 from the germline V gene are WNHNN and SYGVQD (reference sequence). V dropped 2 bases and J dropped 4; count of bases not matched to a gene: 6. This CDR3 contains 16 residues. The CDR3 region is CASSENFGTGTGELFF. Written as DNA, the CDR3 is TGCGCCAGCAGTGAGAATTTCGGGACAGGCACCGGGGAGCTGTTTTTT.

V usage is TRBV20-1 and J usage is TRBJ2-7; no clear D. The germline CDR1 and CDR2 sequences are DFQATT and SNEGSKA (reference sequence). The CDR3 has 15 residues. The V end lost 2 bases, the J end lost 4 bases, and 18 bases lay between the germline ends. CDR3 coding DNA: TGCAGTGCTAGAAGTGTGATTGGCTGGGCTTACGAGCAGTACTTC. This codes for CSARSVIGWAYEQYF.

This clonotype came up many times. In DNA form, the CDR3 reads TGTGCCAGCAGCCGGGACCGCTCTTATGGCTACACCTTC. Its protein is CASSRDRSYGYTF. The rearrangement joins TRBV13 to TRBJ1-2; a possible D gene is TRBD1 (5 bases). The V gene lost 5 bases and the J gene lost 5 bases, with 12 bases spanning the gap. Germline values: CDR1 PRHDT, CDR2 FYEKMQ (reference sequence). The CDR3 covers 13 residues.

This clonotype appeared a single time. The V and J genes are TRBV20-1 and TRBJ1-5, with D hard to call. V lost 1 base and J lost 5, with 6 bases in between. The CDR3 consists of 12 residues. CDR1 and CDR2 from the germline V gene are DFQATT and SNEGSKA (reference sequence). The CDR3 nucleotides are TGCAGTGCTAGAGTTGCCTATCAGCCCCAGCATTTT. It codes for CSARVAYQPQHF.

V usage is TRBV7-2 and J usage is TRBJ1-5, with a tentative D call TRBD1 (5 bases). The V end was cut by 5 bases, the J end by 3 bases, with 11 bases between. CDR3 length equals 14 residues. Germline V gene lookup returns CDR1 SGHTA and CDR2 FQGNSA. The CDR3 coding sequence is TGTGCCAGCAGCCTAGGGGTGTACAATCAGCCCCAGCATTTT. Its protein is CASSLGVYNQPQHF. Supplemented by reference TRBV7-2 and TRBJ1-5, the full variable domain reads GAGVSQSPSNKVTEKGKDVELRCDPISGHTALYWYRQSLGQGLEFLIYFQGNSAPDKSGLPSDRFSAERTGGSVSTLTIQRTQQEDSAVYLCASSLGVYNQPQHFGDGTRLSIL.

A word on this clonotype: A much more abundant neighbour one base away suggests this may be a read error. The V gene is TRBV2, the J gene TRBJ2-5; D call uncertain. CDR1 and CDR2 (germline): SNHLY, FYNNEI. V dropped 7 bases and J dropped 1 base, with 16 bases sitting between them. The CDR3 runs to 15 residues. CDR3 nucleotides: TGTGCCAGCAATCAACCCGACGTGGTCCAAGAGACCCAGTACTTC. Protein: CASNQPDVVQETQYF.

This clonotype was recorded at least ten times. The V gene is TRBV10-3, the J gene TRBJ1-1, with unresolved D. The V gene's germline CDR1 is ENHRY and CDR2 SYGVKD. The V end lost 5 bases, the J end lost 1 base, and 11 bases lay between the germline ends. The CDR3 length is 14 residues. DNA for the CDR3: TGTGCCATCAGTTCCCCACCAACGAACACTGAAGCTTTCTTT. This sequence encodes CAISSPPTNTEAFF.

About this clonotype: This may be a read error: a much more frequent sequence differs by one nucleotide. The chain employs TRBV6-1 and TRBJ1-6; D is perhaps TRBD1 (5 bases). Germline-derived CDR1 and CDR2 are MNHNS and SASEGT. This CDR3 region has 15 residues. V lost 6 bases to trimming and J lost 7 bases, with 16 bases between them. CDR3 residues: CASSPPSGGNSPLHF. The DNA of the CDR3 is TGTGCCAGCAGCCCGCCAAGCGGGGGAAATTCACCCCTCCACTTT.

The table lists this clonotype with many counts. This chain uses TRBV4-1 with TRBJ2-5; tentatively, D is TRBD2 (6 bases). With 1 base removed from V and 4 bases from J, the gap between germline ends came to 19 bases. The CDR3 extends over 17 amino acids. The germline CDR1 and CDR2 sequences are MGHRA and YSYEKL. CDR3 bases: TGCGCCAGCAGCCAAGCACCCACTAGCCCGAGTAGAGAGACCCAGTACTTC. Residues: CASSQAPTSPSRETQYF.

This clonotype has a count of ten or more. The chain links TRBV2 to TRBJ1-5; 7 bases agree with TRBD1. Germline V CDR1 and CDR2: SNHLY, FYNNEI. Trimming took 8 bases from V and 3 from J; bases not matched to a gene: 4. The CDR3 extends over 13 amino acids. As DNA, the CDR3 is TGTGCCAGCGGGGACAGCTACAATCAGCCCCAGCATTTT. It yields the protein CASGDSYNQPQHF.

In its sample, this clonotype was seen once. The chain is built from TRBV19 and TRBJ2-7, with 7 bases identical to TRBD1. J gave up 4 bases and V 2 bases, and 5 bases lay outside the gene matches. Germline CDR1 is LNHDA and CDR2 is SQIVND (reference sequence). The CDR3 is 14 residues long. CDR3 in DNA: TGTGCCAGTAGTATACGAGGGGGCATGTACGAGCAGTACTTC. It codes for CASSIRGGMYEQYF.

This clonotype has at least ten counts. The V and J genes are TRBV13 and TRBJ1-5, with D unclear. The CDR3 spans 14 residues. The germline V gene encodes CDR1 PRHDT and CDR2 FYEKMQ (reference sequence). V was shortened by 6 bases and J by 1 base, with 10 bases between the two germline ends. CDR3 DNA: TGTGCCAGCAGTAGGTGGGAAAGCAATCAGCCCCAGCATTTT. The encoded protein is CASSRWESNQPQHF.

The CDR3 nucleotides read TGTGCCACCAGCAGAGCTGACAGGGGATCCTCACCCCTCCACTTT. Its protein product is CATSRADRGSSPLHF. This chain joins TRBV15 and TRBJ1-6; 8 nucleotides align to TRBD1. Trimming took 1 base from V and 10 from J; bases not matched to a gene: 6. The germline CDR1 and CDR2 sequences are LNHNV and YYDKDF (reference sequence). There are 15 residues in the CDR3. The whole variable domain, filled in from reference TRBV15 and TRBJ1-6, reads DAMVIQNPRYQVTQFGKPVTLSCSQTLNHNVMYWYQQKSSQAPKLLFHYYDKDFNNEADTPDNFQSRRPNTSFCFLDIRSPGLGDTAMYLCATSRADRGSSPLHFGNGTRLTVT.

This clonotype has ten or more counts. The chain couples TRBV15 to TRBJ1-1; D may be TRBD1 (6 bases). V was trimmed by 0 bases and J by 2 bases, leaving 10 bases between them. The germline CDR1 and CDR2 sequences are LNHNV and YYDKDF (reference sequence). The CDR3 is 15 residues long. This CDR3 reads CATSREPGANTEAFF. Here the CDR3 DNA reads TGTGCCACCAGCAGAGAACCGGGGGCAAACACTGAAGCTTTCTTT. The full variable domain, rest sourced from reference TRBV15 and TRBJ1-1, is DAMVIQNPRYQVTQFGKPVTLSCSQTLNHNVMYWYQQKSSQAPKLLFHYYDKDFNNEADTPDNFQSRRPNTSFCFLDIRSPGLGDTAMYLCATSREPGANTEAFFGQGTRLTVV.

As regards this clonotype: This may be a read error: a much more frequent sequence differs by one nucleotide. The rearrangement uses TRBV5-6 and TRBJ2-7; unclear D gene. The CDR3 extends over 15 amino acids. The germline gives CDR1 SGHDT, CDR2 YYEEEE. V was clipped by 7 bases and J by 0 bases, with 17 bases between them. The DNA for the CDR3 is TGTGCCAGCGGCCTCCCTCGGCGATCCTCCTACGAGCAGTACTTC. Protein sequence: CASGLPRRSSYEQYF.

There are many counts of this clonotype. The rearrangement links TRBV7-8 to TRBJ2-3; D gene ambiguous. The CDR3 runs 12 residues. Trimming removed 8 bases at V and 4 bases at J, with 10 bases between. Germline CDR1 and CDR2: SGHVS and FQNEAQ. The CDR3 bases are TGTGCCAGCGCCTCGTCTGCAGATACGCAGTATTTT. Its protein product is CASASSADTQYF.

The J gene is TRBJ2-1, the V gene TRBV10-3; weak D call: TRBD2 (6 bases). V was cut by 4 bases and J by 2 bases, with 15 bases left in between. Germline assignment: CDR1 ENHRY and CDR2 SYGVKD. This CDR3 comprises 16 residues. CDR3: CAISGSGLAAYNEQFF. The CDR3 DNA is TGTGCCATCAGTGGATCCGGGTTAGCGGCCTACAATGAGCAGTTCTTC.

This clonotype showed up many times. The chain is built from TRBV20-1 and TRBJ2-1; tentative D call: TRBD1 (6 bases). This CDR3 has 13 residues. Trimming pared 3 bases from V and 5 bases from J, leaving 11 bases between. CDR1 DFQATT and CDR2 SNEGSKA come from the germline V gene (reference sequence). Written as DNA, the CDR3 is TGCAGTGCTAGTACAGGGTCCCACAATGAGCAGTTCTTC. It codes for CSASTGSHNEQFF.